This T cell receptor beta chain was profiled in a study of technical replicates of blood from several donors (dated by TCRdb to the late 2010s). V is clipped by 1 base and J by 9 bases, and the sequence between their germline boundaries is 10 bases long. Measured from the cysteine to the phenylalanine, the CDR3 is 13 residues long. Solely the CDR3 DNA is kept, with 39 bases framed from the first base. The germline V gene supplies CDR1 SGHTA and CDR2 FQGTGA. As regards this clone: The antigen it binds to is not known. Base qualities were left out, and no much larger clone turns up one base away.

The library was produced with the immunoSEQ multiplex PCR assay. TCRdb carries this immuneACCESS record with in-frame sequences only. Its versions omit some clonotypes, under half of them owing to an unresolved V gene in the studies checked, with the rest unexplained. The sample data list 55,000 to 75,000 clones, and 86% of these were observed just once. Approximately 5.4% of the sample is in the top ten clones. Input material: PBMCs. The sequence joins TRBV7-3 to TRBJ2-1, with the D gene not confidently named. The sequence was obtained from a human donor in good health. Some clones in this sample may be carry-over from other donors' samples. The sequenced DNA is TGTGCCAGCAGCTTAAGTGGGTCGGGTGAGCAGTTCTTC. The resulting protein is CASSLSGSGEQFF.